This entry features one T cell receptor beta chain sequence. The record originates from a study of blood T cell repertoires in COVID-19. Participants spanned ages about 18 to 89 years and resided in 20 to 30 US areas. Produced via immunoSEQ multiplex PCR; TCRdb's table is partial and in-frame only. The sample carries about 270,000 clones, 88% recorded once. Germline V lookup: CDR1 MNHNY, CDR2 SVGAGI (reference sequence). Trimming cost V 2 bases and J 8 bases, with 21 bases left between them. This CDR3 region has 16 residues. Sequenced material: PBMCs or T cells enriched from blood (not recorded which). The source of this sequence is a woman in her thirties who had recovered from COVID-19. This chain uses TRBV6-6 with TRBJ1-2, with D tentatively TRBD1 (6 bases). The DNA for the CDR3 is TGTGCCAGCAGTTACCCCAAGAATAAGGCAGGGGCAGGCTACACCTTC. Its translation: CASSYPKNKAGAGYTF.